These 20 T cell receptor beta chains were sequenced from one sample in a study of T cell responses to AZD1222 COVID-19 vaccine. Sequencing used immunoSEQ multiplex PCR; TCRdb keeps in-frame clones, though not all of them. The table includes 150,000 to 200,000 clones, just over 85% detected once. Source: peripheral blood, taken on day 0 of AZD1222 vaccination. The receptors stem from an adult in good health.

The gene calls are TRBV21-1 and TRBJ1-5. TRBV21-1 is an annotated pseudogene. The CDR3 consists of 16 residues. The CDR3, as DNA: TGTGCCAGCAGCAGAAATGACGGTAGGGGGGAACAGCCCCAGCATTTT. Translated: CASSRNDGRGEQPQHF.

The chain uses TRBV13 and TRBJ2-4, with a weak D call TRBD2 (7 bases). V lost 8 bases, J lost 6 bases, and 17 bases lay in between. The length of the CDR3 is 14 residues. Germline CDR1 and CDR2: PRHDT and FYEKMQ (reference sequence). The CDR3 DNA sequence: TGTGCCAGCCGGGGGGCCGGTGATAGAAACATTCAGTACTTC. Protein: CASRGAGDRNIQYF.

In this sample, this clone turned up a few times. V and J are TRBV3-1 (or the pseudogene TRBV3-2) and TRBJ1-1, with D perhaps TRBD1 (5 bases). Looked up from germline, CDR1 is LGHDT and CDR2 is YNNKEL (reference sequence). The V gene lost 2 bases and the J gene lost 2 bases, with 12 bases spanning the gap. CDR3 size: 15 residues. CDR3 sequence (DNA): TGTGCCAGCAGCCAACGGGGAAGGGGTAACACTGAAGCTTTCTTT. It encodes CASSQRGRGNTEAFF.

The chain employs TRBV6-6 and TRBJ2-1, with 14 bases that match TRBD2. This CDR3 spans 15 amino acids. From germline, CDR1 is MNHNY and CDR2 SVGAGI (reference sequence). V shed 2 bases and J 8 bases; nucleotides not matched to a gene: 2. CDR3 nucleotide sequence: TGTGCCAGCAGTTACGCGGGACTAGCGGGAGATGAGCAGTTCTTC. This codes for CASSYAGLAGDEQFF.

V and J are TRBV5-1 and TRBJ1-1, with 9 bases aligning to TRBD1. Germline values: CDR1 SGHRS, CDR2 YFSETQ. J gave up 8 bases and V 0 bases, and 2 bases lay outside the gene matches. This CDR3 has 13 amino acids. The CDR3 DNA sequence: TGCGCCAGCAGCTTGGTAACAGGGGGCGAAGCTTTCTTT. Translating it yields CASSLVTGGEAFF.

The rearrangement links TRBV7-2 to TRBJ2-7; 11 positions match TRBD2. The germline V gene has CDR1 SGHTA and CDR2 FQGNSA. This CDR3 region has 13 residues. V was pared by 8 bases and J by 2 bases, with 2 bases of the junction left unmatched. The CDR3 loop reads CASQTSGAYEQYF. The CDR3 DNA reads as TGTGCCAGCCAGACTAGCGGGGCCTACGAGCAGTACTTC.

The J gene is TRBJ1-2, the V gene TRBV28; D is perhaps TRBD1 (5 bases). The CDR3 length is 14 residues. The germline gives CDR1 MDHEN, CDR2 SYDVKM. The V and J ends lost 4 bases and 4 bases respectively, with 13 bases between them. CDR3 coding DNA: TGTGCCAGCAGTTGGGGACTGGCCATCTATGGCTACACCTTC. Encoded protein: CASSWGLAIYGYTF.

The chain is built from TRBV4-1 and TRBJ2-3; unclear D gene. Trimming removed 0 bases from V and 12 bases from J, with 13 bases in between. CDR1 MGHRA and CDR2 YSYEKL come from the germline V gene. This CDR3 comprises 13 residues. The DNA of the CDR3 is TGCGCCAGCAGCCAAGATCGTGCCCTACCACAGTATTTT. Translating it yields CASSQDRALPQYF.

In the case of this clone: The sample contains more than one DNA sequence encoding this CDR3. The chain employs TRBV27 and TRBJ1-1; D ambiguous. V was clipped by 0 bases and J by 1 base, with 3 bases between them. Germline V gene lookup returns CDR1 MNHEY and CDR2 SMNVEV (reference sequence). The CDR3 is 13 residues long. CDR3 region: CASSLSPNTEAFF. The CDR3 DNA reads as TGTGCCAGCAGTTTATCCCCGAACACTGAAGCTTTCTTT.

The chain has TRBV28 and TRBJ1-5, with 8 bases fitting TRBD1. J gave up 6 bases and V 5 bases, and 6 bases lay outside the gene matches. Germline V gene data show CDR1 as MDHEN and CDR2 as SYDVKM. The CDR3 totals 14 residues. DNA for the CDR3: TGTGCCAGCAGTCTACAGGGGGTGTTTCAGCCCCAGCATTTT. Its protein is CASSLQGVFQPQHF.

The chain recombines TRBV28 with TRBJ1-5; tentatively, D is TRBD1 (5 bases). V dropped 4 bases and J dropped 5 bases, with 15 bases sitting between them. This CDR3 has 15 amino acids. Germline values: CDR1 MDHEN, CDR2 SYDVKM. The CDR3 DNA reads TGTGCCAGCAGTTCACTTCGCGACAGCTATCAGCCCCAGCATTTT. Protein sequence: CASSSLRDSYQPQHF.

This sequence joins TRBV3-1 (or the pseudogene TRBV3-2) and TRBJ1-5; D is ambiguous. This CDR3 is built from 16 residues. V lost 1 base to trimming and J lost 1 base, with 11 bases between them. The germline V gene has CDR1 LGHDT and CDR2 YNNKEL (reference sequence). The DNA of the CDR3 is TGTGCCAGCAGCCAAGCGGGTGTAGGGAGCAATCAGCCCCAGCATTTT. Amino acid sequence: CASSQAGVGSNQPQHF.

The chain carries TRBV6-5 and TRBJ1-2; the D gene is possibly TRBD1 (5 bases). V shed 5 bases and J shed 3 bases, with 13 bases lying between them. CDR3 size: 14 residues. The germline gives CDR1 MNHEY, CDR2 SVGAGI. CDR3 in DNA: TGTGCCAGCAGTCGGGACCGGTCCTACTATGGCTACACCTTC. It yields the protein CASSRDRSYYGYTF.

V is TRBV15 and J is TRBJ1-5, with a tentative D call TRBD1 (5 bases). V shed 4 bases and J shed 3 bases, with 10 bases lying between them. The germline gives CDR1 LNHNV, CDR2 YYDKDF (reference sequence). The CDR3 contains 14 residues. CDR3 loop: CATSIDSLNQPQHF. CDR3 in DNA: TGTGCCACCAGCATAGACAGCCTCAATCAGCCCCAGCATTTT.

The CDR3 sequence is CASSQVKWDRGGEQYF. The DNA of the CDR3 is TGCGCCAGCAGCCAAGTCAAATGGGACAGGGGAGGCGAGCAGTACTTC. V is TRBV4-1 and J is TRBJ2-7, with 10 bases fitting TRBD1. In germline, CDR1 is MGHRA, CDR2 YSYEKL. There are 16 residues in the CDR3. V was clipped by 1 base and J by 6 bases; unmatched bases: 9.

The J gene is TRBJ2-3, the V gene TRBV2; 8 bases are a match to TRBD2. V lost 5 bases to trimming and J lost 0 bases; unmatched junction nucleotides: 1. The CDR3 has 14 amino acids. Per germline, CDR1 SNHLY and CDR2 FYNNEI. The DNA of the CDR3 is TGTGCCAGCAGTTCTAGCGGGAGCACAGATACGCAGTATTTT. This sequence encodes CASSSSGSTDTQYF.

The V gene is TRBV5-4, the J gene TRBJ1-1, with 7 nucleotides matching TRBD1. The germline CDR1 and CDR2 sequences are SGHNT and YYREEE (reference sequence). This CDR3 comprises 16 residues. Trimming at V came to 4 bases and at J to 7 bases, leaving 16 bases not matched to a gene. Here the CDR3 DNA reads TGTGCCAGCAGCACCCCAACAGGGGCCACCAGGAGTGAAGCTTTCTTT. Translated, it gives CASSTPTGATRSEAFF.

This chain joins TRBV25-1 and TRBJ2-3; TRBD1 matches 8 bases. The CDR3 has 16 residues. Germline assignment: CDR1 MGHDK and CDR2 SYGVNS. V was pared by 3 bases and J by 2 bases, with 7 bases of the junction left unmatched. The CDR3 region has the DNA TGTGCCAGCAGTGACCCCCTGCAGGGGGCCACAGATACGCAGTATTTT. Residues: CASSDPLQGATDTQYF.

This sequence joins TRBV7-8 and TRBJ1-1, with TRBD1 as a possible D gene (5 bases). Germline assignment: CDR1 SGHVS and CDR2 FQNEAQ. The CDR3 has 13 amino acids. The germline V and J ends were trimmed by 0 bases and 6 bases, with 8 bases remaining between them. The CDR3 reads CASSLARQSEAFF. The CDR3 coding sequence is TGTGCCAGCAGCTTAGCCCGACAGTCTGAAGCTTTCTTT.

The chain combines TRBV5-1 with TRBJ1-3; 9 positions agree with TRBD1. V shed 0 bases, J shed 2 bases, and the junction held 3 bases outside the gene matches. The CDR3 covers 16 residues. Germline values: CDR1 SGHRS, CDR2 YFSETQ. CDR3 protein: CASSLDRTGAGNTIYF. CDR3 sequence (DNA): TGCGCCAGCAGCTTGGACCGGACAGGGGCTGGAAACACCATATATTTT.